The sequence of this T cell receptor (beta chain) was determined in a study of identical twins. The study's findings and limits: Rather than following the same donors, the conclusions depended on cross-sectional statistical analysis.

MiXCR, run by TCRdb on the 5' RACE reads, gives a single entry per CDR3 protein. The sample contains a few hundred thousand distinct CDR3 sequences, 9% to 10% of which appear only once. Of note for this clonotype: The antigen remains unidentified.

This CDR3 has 15 residues. Germline V gives CDR1 SGHRS, CDR2 YFSETQ. Trimming at V came to 4 bases and at J to 7 bases, leaving 10 bases not matched to a gene. Every one of the donors was a healthy Caucasian. The sequenced material came from naive T cells sorted from blood. The gene calls are TRBV5-1 and TRBJ2-7; 11 nucleotides agree with TRBD2. The source of this sequence is a woman aged 45-65 years in good health. In nucleotides, the CDR3 is TGCGCCAGCAGCCAGATCCTAGCGGGAGGCGGAGAGCAGTACTTC. Its protein product is CASSQILAGGGEQYF.